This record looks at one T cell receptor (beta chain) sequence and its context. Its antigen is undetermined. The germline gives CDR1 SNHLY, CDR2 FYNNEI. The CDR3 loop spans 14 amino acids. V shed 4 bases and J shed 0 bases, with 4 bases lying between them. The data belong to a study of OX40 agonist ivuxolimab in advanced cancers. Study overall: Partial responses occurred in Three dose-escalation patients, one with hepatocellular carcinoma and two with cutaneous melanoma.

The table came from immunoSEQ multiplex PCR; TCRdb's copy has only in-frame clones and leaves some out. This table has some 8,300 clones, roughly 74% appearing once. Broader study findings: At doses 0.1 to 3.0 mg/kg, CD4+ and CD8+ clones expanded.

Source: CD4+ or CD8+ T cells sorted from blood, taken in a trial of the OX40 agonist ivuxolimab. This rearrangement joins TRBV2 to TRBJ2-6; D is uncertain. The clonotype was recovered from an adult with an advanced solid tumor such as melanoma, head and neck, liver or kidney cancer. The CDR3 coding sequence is TGTGCCAGCAGTGCAGACTCTGGGGCCAACGTCCTGACTTTC. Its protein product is CASSADSGANVLTF.